One T cell receptor beta chain is described in this entry. CDR1 is LNHNV, CDR2 YYDKDF, per germline (reference sequence). Trimming removed 2 bases at V and 3 bases at J, with 4 bases between. The CDR3 length is 12 residues. This record comes from a study of cytomegalovirus exposure and HLA in healthy donors. Vbeta (60) and Jbeta (13) primers were used in the PCR. Profiled with immunoSEQ multiplex PCR; TCRdb holds only in-frame clones, not every one. This sample contains about 140,000 clones. This chain connects TRBV15 to TRBJ2-5, with D unresolved. The receptor comes from a man aged 35 to 55 in good health and CMV-seronegative. Sequencing input: PBMCs. The CDR3 sequence is CATSRQKETQYF. DNA for the CDR3: TGTGCCACCAGCAGACAAAAAGAGACCCAGTACTTC. Filled out from reference TRBV15 and TRBJ2-5, the complete variable domain reads DAMVIQNPRYQVTQFGKPVTLSCSQTLNHNVMYWYQQKSSQAPKLLFHYYDKDFNNEADTPDNFQSRRPNTSFCFLDIRSPGLGDTAMYLCATSRQKETQYFGPGTRLLVL.